A single sample gave rise to the 3 T cell receptor beta chains below, sequenced in a study of Tregs in tolerant kidney transplant recipients. Mixed chimerism was transient after nonmyeloablative marrow transplants from related graft donors. Repertoires were generated with immunoSEQ multiplex PCR, while TCRdb's copy carries only in-frame clones and drops some. The table for this sample gives 20,000 to 30,000 clones. The sample in question was CD4+ T cells from blood (PBMCs), obtained 6 months after the transplant. The receptors originated from a human patient who received a combined kidney and bone marrow transplant. Some T cells may originate from the graft donor.

The CDR3 DNA, read in part, is TGTGCCTGGAGTCCACTAGCTGGGGGGAACATT. This sequence encodes CAWSPLAGGNI. In full, the CDR3 reads CAWSPLAGGNIQYF. The rearrangement links TRBV30 to TRBJ2-4; D might be TRBD2 (6 bases). The CDR3 end falls 3 residues outside the read, so it is completed with the germline J gene. Trimming removed 2 bases from V and 7 bases from J, with 15 bases in between. Germline V gene lookup returns CDR1 GTSNPN and CDR2 SVGIG (reference sequence). This CDR3 spans 14 amino acids.

Points on this clone: Read coverage stops 3 residues before the CDR3 terminus; the germline J gene supplies the remainder. This rearrangement joins TRBV10-3 to TRBJ2-1; D is unclear. Germline CDR1 is ENHRY and CDR2 is SYGVKD. The CDR3 is 11 residues long. Trimming took 5 bases from V and 5 from J, leaving 4 bases between them. The CDR3 sequence: CAISTNNEQFF. CDR3 DNA (partial): TGTGCCATCAGTACAAACAATGAG.

With regard to this clone: The missing CDR3 end, 3 residues past where the read stops, is filled in from the germline J gene. This chain connects TRBV19 to TRBJ1-2; tentatively, D is TRBD1 (6 bases). The germline V gene encodes CDR1 LNHDA and CDR2 SQIVND (reference sequence). V lost 5 bases to trimming and J lost 3 bases, with 7 bases between them. The CDR3 spans 12 residues. CDR3 protein: CASSRTDYGYTF. CDR3 DNA (partial): TGTGCCAGTAGTCGGACAGACTATGGC. Full variable domain (missing parts from reference TRBV19 and TRBJ1-2): DGGITQSPKYLFRKEGQNVTLSCEQNLNHDAMYWYRQDPGQGLRLIYYSQIVNDFQKGDIAEGYSVSREKKESFPLTVTSAQKNPTAFYLCASSRTDYGYTFGSGTRLTVV.